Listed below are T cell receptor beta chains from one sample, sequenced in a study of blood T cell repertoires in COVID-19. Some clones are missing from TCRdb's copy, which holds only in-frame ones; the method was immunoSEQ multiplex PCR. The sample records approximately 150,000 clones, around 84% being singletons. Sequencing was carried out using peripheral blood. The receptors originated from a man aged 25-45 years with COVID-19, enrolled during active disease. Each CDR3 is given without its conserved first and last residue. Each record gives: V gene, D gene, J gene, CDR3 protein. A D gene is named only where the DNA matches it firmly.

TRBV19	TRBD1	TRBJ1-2	ASSSGPGGWAVGYT
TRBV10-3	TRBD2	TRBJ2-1	AISDPAGGRMYNEQF
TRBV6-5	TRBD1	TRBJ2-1	ASSPPGTDNEQF
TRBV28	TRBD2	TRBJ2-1	ASSSVASGGNEQF
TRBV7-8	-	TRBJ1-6	ASSLGAALPLH
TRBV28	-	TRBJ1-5	ASSLGQNQPQH
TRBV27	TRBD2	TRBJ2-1	ASSGLAGVVEQF
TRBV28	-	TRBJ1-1	ASSSRDVWGGTEAF
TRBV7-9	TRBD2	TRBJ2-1	ASSSKGTSTDNEQF
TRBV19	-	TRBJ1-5	ASNRVSNQPQH
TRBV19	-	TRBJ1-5	ASSIWASSGADWGNQPQH
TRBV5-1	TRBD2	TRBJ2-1	ASSRTSGLYNEQF
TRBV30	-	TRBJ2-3	AWSPGVNTDTQY
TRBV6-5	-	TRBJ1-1	ASSYSMWAGKSEAF
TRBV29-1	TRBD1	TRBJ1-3	SAQGATGNTIY
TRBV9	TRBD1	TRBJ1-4	ASSPTGGNEKLF
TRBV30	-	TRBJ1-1	AWGRSGTEAF
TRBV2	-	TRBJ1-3	ASSAQGRRSGNTIY
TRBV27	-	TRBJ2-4	ASSLLPGAAKNIQY
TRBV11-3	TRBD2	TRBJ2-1	ASSLGTSGSDEQF
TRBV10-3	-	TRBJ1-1	AISEYRGNTEAF
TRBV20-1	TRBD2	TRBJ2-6	SASGGRRPGANVLT
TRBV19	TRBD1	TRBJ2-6	ASSETGIPGANVLT
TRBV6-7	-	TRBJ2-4	APRTGRVNIQY
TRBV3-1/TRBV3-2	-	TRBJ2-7	ASSRDTLPYEQY
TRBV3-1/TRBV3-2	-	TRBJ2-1	ASSRLVVNEQF
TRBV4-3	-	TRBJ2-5	ASSQQGAGETQY
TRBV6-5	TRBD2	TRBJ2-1	ASSSLAGRYNEQF
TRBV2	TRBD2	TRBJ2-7	ASSGDGGIYEQY
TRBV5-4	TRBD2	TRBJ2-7	ATGSGTHYEQY
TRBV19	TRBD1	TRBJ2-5	ASSITPGTGYGETQY
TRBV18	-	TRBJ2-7	ASSSNRERGYEQY
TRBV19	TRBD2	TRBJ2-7	ASSIYNSGIYEQY
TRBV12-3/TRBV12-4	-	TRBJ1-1	ASSFGGGTEAF
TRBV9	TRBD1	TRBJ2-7	ASSARDRVLVESSYEQY
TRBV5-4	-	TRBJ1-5	ASSLGGGQPQH
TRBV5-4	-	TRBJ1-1	ASSRDPGNTEAF
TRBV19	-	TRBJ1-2	ASSIAPGQLIGYT
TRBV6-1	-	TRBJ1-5	ASSDHGRALGPQH
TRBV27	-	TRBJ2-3	ASALRAQRNIDTQY
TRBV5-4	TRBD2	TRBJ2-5	ASSLTSGGSETQY
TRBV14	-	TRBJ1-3	ASSQVQGHTIY
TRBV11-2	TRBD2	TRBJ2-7	ASSVPGLDDEQY
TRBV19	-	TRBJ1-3	ASSIVGSSGNTIY
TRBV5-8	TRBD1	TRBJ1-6	ASSLEGQGHSPLH